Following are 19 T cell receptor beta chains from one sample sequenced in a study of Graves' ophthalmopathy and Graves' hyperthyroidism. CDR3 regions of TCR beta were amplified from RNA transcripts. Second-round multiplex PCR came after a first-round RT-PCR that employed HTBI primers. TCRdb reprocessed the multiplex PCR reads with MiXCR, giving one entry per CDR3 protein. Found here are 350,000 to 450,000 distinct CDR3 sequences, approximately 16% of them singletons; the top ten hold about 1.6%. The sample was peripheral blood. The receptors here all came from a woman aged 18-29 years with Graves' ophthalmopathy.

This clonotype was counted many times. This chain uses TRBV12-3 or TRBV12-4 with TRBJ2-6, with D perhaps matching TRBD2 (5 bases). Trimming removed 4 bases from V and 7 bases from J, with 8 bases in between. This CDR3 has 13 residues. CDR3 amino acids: CASSSEGANVLTF. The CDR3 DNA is TGTGCCAGCAGTTCCGAGGGAGCCAACGTCCTGACTTTC.

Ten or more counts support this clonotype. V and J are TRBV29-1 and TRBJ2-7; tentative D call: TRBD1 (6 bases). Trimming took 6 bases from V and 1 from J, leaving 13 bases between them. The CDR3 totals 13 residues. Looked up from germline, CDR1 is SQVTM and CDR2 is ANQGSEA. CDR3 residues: CSVGAQGSYEQYF. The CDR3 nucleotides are TGCAGCGTGGGGGCACAGGGATCCTACGAGCAGTACTTC.

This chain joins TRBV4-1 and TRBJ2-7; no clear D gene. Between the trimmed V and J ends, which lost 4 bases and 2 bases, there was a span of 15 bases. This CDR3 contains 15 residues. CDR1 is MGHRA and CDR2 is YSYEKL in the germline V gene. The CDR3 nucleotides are TGCGCCAGCAGCCTAGACCCTTTCGAGACCTACGAGCAGTACTTC. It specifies CASSLDPFETYEQYF.

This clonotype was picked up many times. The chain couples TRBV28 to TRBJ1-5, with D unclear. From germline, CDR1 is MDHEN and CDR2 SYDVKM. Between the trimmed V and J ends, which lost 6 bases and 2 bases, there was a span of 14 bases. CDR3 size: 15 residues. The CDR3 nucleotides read TGTGCCAGCAGCTCGAAAGGGAGAGGCAATCAGCCCCAGCATTTT. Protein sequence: CASSSKGRGNQPQHF.

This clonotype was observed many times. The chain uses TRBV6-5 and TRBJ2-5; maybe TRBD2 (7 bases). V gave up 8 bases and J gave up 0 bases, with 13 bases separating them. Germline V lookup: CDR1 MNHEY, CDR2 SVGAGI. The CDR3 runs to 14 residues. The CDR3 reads CASGGAGDQETQYF. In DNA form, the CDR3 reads TGTGCCAGCGGGGGGGCAGGGGACCAAGAGACCCAGTACTTC.

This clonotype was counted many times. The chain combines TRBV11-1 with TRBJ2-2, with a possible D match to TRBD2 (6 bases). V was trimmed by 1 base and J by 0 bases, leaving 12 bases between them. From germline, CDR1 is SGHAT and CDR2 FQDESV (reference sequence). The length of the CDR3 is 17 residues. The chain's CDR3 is CASSLGGGLANTGELFF. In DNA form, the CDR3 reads TGTGCCAGCAGCTTAGGAGGAGGGCTCGCGAACACCGGGGAGCTGTTTTTT.

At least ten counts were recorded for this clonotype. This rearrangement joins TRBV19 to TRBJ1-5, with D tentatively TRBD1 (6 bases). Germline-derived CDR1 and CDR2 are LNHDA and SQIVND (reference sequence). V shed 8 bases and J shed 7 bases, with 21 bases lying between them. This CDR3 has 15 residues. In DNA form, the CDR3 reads TGTGCCAGTCTTGCCGGGACACTGGAGGGCCAGCCCCAGCATTTT. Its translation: CASLAGTLEGQPQHF.

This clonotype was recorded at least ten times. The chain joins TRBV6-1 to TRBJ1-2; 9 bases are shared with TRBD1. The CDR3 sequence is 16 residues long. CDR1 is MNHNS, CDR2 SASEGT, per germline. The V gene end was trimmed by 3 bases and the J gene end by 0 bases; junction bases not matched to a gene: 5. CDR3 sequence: CASSDGTGITNYGYTF. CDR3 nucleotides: TGTGCCAGCAGTGATGGGACAGGGATTACTAACTATGGCTACACCTTC.

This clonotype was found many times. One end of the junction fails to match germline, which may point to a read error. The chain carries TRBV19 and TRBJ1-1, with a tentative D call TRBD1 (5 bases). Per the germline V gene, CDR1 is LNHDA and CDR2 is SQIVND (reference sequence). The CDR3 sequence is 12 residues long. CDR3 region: CASSMVGTQHTF. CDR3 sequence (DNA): TGTGCCAGTAGTATGGTAGGGACCCAGCACACCTTT.

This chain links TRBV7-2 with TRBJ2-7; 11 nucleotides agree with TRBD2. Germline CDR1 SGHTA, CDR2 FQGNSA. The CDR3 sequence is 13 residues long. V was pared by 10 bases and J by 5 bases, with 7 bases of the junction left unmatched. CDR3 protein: CATEGTSGNEQYF. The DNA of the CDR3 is TGTGCCACCGAAGGGACTAGCGGAAACGAGCAGTACTTC.

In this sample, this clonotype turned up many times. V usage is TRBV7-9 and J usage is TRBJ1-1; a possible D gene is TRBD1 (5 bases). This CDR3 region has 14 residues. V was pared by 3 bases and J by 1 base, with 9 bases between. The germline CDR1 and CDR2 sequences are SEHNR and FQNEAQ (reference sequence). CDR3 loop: CASSFGQSNTEAFF. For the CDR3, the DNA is TGTGCCAGCAGCTTCGGACAATCGAACACTGAAGCTTTCTTT.

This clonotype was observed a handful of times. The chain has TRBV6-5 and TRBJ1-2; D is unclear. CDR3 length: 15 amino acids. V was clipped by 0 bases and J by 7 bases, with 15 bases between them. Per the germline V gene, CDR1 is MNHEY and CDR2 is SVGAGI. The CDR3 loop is CASSYSIGRSAGYTF. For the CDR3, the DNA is TGTGCCAGCAGTTACTCGATTGGACGGTCGGCTGGCTACACCTTC.

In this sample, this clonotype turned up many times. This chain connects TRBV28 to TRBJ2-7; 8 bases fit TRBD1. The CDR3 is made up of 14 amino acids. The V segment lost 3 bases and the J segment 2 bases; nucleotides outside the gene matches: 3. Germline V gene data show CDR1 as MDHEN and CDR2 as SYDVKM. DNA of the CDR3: TGTGCCAGCAGTTTCCCGGGACAGGCCTACGAGCAGTACTTC. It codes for CASSFPGQAYEQYF. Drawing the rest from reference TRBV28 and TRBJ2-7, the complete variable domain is DVKVTQSSRYLVKRTGEKVFLECVQDMDHENMFWYRQDPGLGLRLIYFSYDVKMKEKGDIPEGYSVSREKKERFSLILESASTNQTSMYLCASSFPGQAYEQYFGPGTRLTVT.

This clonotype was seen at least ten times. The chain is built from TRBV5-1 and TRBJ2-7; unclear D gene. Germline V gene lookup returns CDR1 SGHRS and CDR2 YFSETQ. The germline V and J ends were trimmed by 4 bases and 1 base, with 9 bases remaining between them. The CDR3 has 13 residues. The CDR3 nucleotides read TGCGCCAGCAGCGCAGCGACGTCCTACGAGCAGTACTTC. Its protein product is CASSAATSYEQYF. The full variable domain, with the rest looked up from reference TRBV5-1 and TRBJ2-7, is KAGVTQTPRYLIKTRGQQVTLSCSPISGHRSVSWYQQTPGQGLQFLFEYFSETQRNKGNFPGRFSGRQFSNSRSEMNVSTLELGDSALYLCASSAATSYEQYFGPGTRLTVT.

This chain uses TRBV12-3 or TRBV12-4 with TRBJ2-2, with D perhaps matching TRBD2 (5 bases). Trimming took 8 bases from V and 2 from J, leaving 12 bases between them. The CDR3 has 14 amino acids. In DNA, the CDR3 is TGTGCCAGCCTGGAGCGGCTTAACACCGGGGAGCTGTTTTTT. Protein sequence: CASLERLNTGELFF.

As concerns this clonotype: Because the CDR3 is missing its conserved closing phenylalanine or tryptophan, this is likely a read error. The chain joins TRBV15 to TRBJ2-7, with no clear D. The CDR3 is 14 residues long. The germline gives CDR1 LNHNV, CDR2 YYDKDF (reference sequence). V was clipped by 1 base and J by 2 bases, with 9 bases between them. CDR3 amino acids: CATSRGGNAYEQYL. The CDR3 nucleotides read TGTGCCACCAGCAGAGGTGGTAATGCCTACGAGCAGTACCTC.

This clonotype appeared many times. The chain's CDR3 is CASSSDQGTYGYTF. In nucleotides, the CDR3 is TGTGCCAGCAGCTCAGACCAGGGGACCTATGGCTACACCTTC. The chain combines TRBV7-9 with TRBJ1-2, with D possibly being TRBD1 (6 bases). In germline, CDR1 is SEHNR, CDR2 FQNEAQ (reference sequence). Trimming took 4 bases from V and 4 from J, leaving 13 bases between them. The CDR3 is 14 residues long.

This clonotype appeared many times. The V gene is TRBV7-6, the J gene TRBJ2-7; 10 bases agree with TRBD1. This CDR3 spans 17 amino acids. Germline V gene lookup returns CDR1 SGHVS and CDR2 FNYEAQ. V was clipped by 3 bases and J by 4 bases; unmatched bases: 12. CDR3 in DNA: TGTGCCAGCAGCTTTGGGATCCGACGACAGGGGGCATACGAGCAGTACTTC. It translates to CASSFGIRRQGAYEQYF. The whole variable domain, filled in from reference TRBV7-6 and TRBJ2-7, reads GAGVSQSPRYKVTKRGQDVALRCDPISGHVSLYWYRQALGQGPEFLTYFNYEAQQDKSGLPNDRFSAERPEGSISTLTIQRTEQRDSAMYRCASSFGIRRQGAYEQYFGPGTRLTVT.

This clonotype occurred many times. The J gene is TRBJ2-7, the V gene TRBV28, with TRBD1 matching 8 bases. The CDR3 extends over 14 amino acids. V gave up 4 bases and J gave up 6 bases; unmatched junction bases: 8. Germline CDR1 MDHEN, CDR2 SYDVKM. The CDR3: CASSYLLQGGEQYF. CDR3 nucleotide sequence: TGTGCCAGCAGTTACCTCTTACAGGGGGGCGAGCAGTACTTC.